The rows below give T cell receptor beta chains drawn from one sample of a study of a mutant IDH1 vaccine in newly diagnosed glioma. The antigens for these receptors are not known. TCRdb keeps only in-frame clones here, not all; method: immunoSEQ multiplex PCR. In the table there are 70,000 to 90,000 clones, around 85% of which are singletons. The source was PBMCs, collected from a glioma patient whose treatment included an IDH1 peptide vaccine. These receptors all stem from a man aged 25 to 40 with glioma. Some clones in this sample may be carry-over from other donors' samples. CDR3s include the opening cysteine and the closing phenylalanine or tryptophan. D genes are given only for firm matches. Not all rows give a size; the values are once, few, many and, for expanded clones, a class.

V gene,CDR3 length,D gene,clone size,J gene,CDR3 protein,CDR3 DNA
TRBV2,15,-,-,TRBJ1-1,CARNTRLGAGTEAFF,TGTGCCAGGAACACCCGCCTCGGGGCAGGGACTGAAGCTTTCTTT
TRBV7-3,17,TRBD1,-,TRBJ2-2,CASSLRRTGGAYGELFF,TGTGCCAGCAGCTTAAGGCGGACAGGGGGCGCATACGGGGAGCTGTTTTTT
TRBV5-4,18,-,-,TRBJ2-2,CASSPTHTGKVRTGELFF,TGTGCCAGCAGCCCCACCCATACAGGGAAAGTTAGGACCGGGGAGCTGTTTTTT
TRBV5-1,15,TRBD1,-,TRBJ1-2,CASSPGQGVWYGYTF,TGCGCCAGCAGCCCAGGACAGGGGGTGTGGTATGGCTACACCTTC
TRBV5-6,15,-,-,TRBJ2-2,CASLRGAGDTGELFF,TGTGCCAGCCTCCGAGGGGCAGGCGACACCGGGGAGCTGTTTTTT
TRBV6-1,14,-,-,TRBJ2-4,CASSEQKAKNIQYF,TGTGCCAGCAGTGAACAGAAAGCCAAAAACATTCAGTACTTC
TRBV4-1,16,TRBD2,-,TRBJ2-1,CASSQDALAGVREQFF,TGCGCCAGCAGCCAAGATGCCCTAGCGGGAGTACGGGAGCAATTCTTC
TRBV15,17,TRBD2,-,TRBJ2-3,CATSKIGPAGSADTQYF,TGTGCCACCAGCAAGATCGGGCCAGCGGGATCCGCAGATACGCAGTATTTT
TRBV9,14,-,-,TRBJ2-7,CASSVGSGAGEQYF,TGTGCCAGCAGCGTAGGGTCAGGGGCGGGCGAGCAGTACTTC
TRBV2,17,TRBD1,once,TRBJ1-4,CASSETPPGGGIEKLFF,TGTGCCAGCAGTGAAACCCCCCCAGGAGGGGGCATTGAAAAACTGTTTTTT
TRBV25-1,12,-,-,TRBJ1-2,CASREANYGYTF,TGTGCCAGCAGGGAAGCTAACTATGGCTACACCTTC
TRBV5-6,14,-,-,TRBJ1-1,CASRLQGGDTEAFF,TGTGCCAGCAGGTTACAGGGAGGAGACACTGAAGCTTTCTTT
TRBV6-6,14,-,-,TRBJ1-6,CASSSPGENSPLHF,TGTGCCAGCAGTTCACCGGGAGAGAATTCACCCCTCCACTTT
TRBV30,14,-,once,TRBJ1-5,CAWSGKGGNQPQHF,TGTGCCTGGAGTGGAAAGGGAGGGAATCAGCCCCAGCATTTT
TRBV15,13,-,-,TRBJ1-4,CATSRDPSEKLFF,TGTGCCACCAGCAGAGATCCCTCCGAGAAACTGTTTTTT
TRBV5-1,11,-,few,TRBJ2-3,CASSSTDTQYF,TGCGCCAGCAGCTCCACAGATACGCAGTATTTT
TRBV11-2,15,-,-,TRBJ2-7,CASSPTGSISYEQYF,TGTGCCAGCAGCCCCACGGGGAGTATCTCCTACGAGCAGTACTTC
TRBV28,16,-,-,TRBJ2-1,CASSSPYGSSYNEQFF,TGTGCCAGCAGTTCACCATACGGGAGCTCCTACAATGAGCAGTTCTTC
TRBV11-2,17,-,-,TRBJ2-3,CASSRTIGQGSTDTQYF,TGTGCCAGCAGCCGAACTATCGGGCAGGGAAGCACAGATACGCAGTATTTT
TRBV7-6,14,-,-,TRBJ2-7,CASSDLGPSREQYF,TGTGCCAGCAGCGACCTCGGCCCTAGCCGCGAGCAGTACTTC
TRBV11-2,13,TRBD2,-,TRBJ2-3,CASSLLAGDTQYF,TGTGCCAGCAGCTTACTAGCGGGAGATACGCAGTATTTT
TRBV7-2,14,-,-,TRBJ2-7,CASSLDRGLNEQYF,TGTGCCAGCAGCTTAGATCGGGGGCTGAACGAGCAGTACTTC
TRBV28,12,-,-,TRBJ2-5,CASGIWGETQYF,TGTGCCAGCGGGATTTGGGGGGAGACCCAGTACTTC
TRBV4-2,18,TRBD1,-,TRBJ2-5,CASSQVFLGQAIQETQYF,TGTGCCAGCAGCCAAGTGTTTCTGGGACAGGCAATCCAAGAGACCCAGTACTTC
TRBV5-4,14,TRBD1,few,TRBJ2-5,CASSSTGSSGTQYF,TGTGCCAGCAGCTCGACAGGGAGTAGTGGGACCCAGTACTTC
TRBV7-9,12,-,-,TRBJ1-1,CASSPGRAEAFF,TGTGCCAGCAGCCCAGGGAGGGCTGAAGCTTTCTTT
TRBV9,13,-,once,TRBJ1-2,CASSVANFYGYTF,TGTGCCAGCAGCGTAGCTAACTTCTATGGCTACACCTTC
TRBV5-1,17,TRBD1,-,TRBJ1-3,CASSSYGQGSTGNTIYF,TGCGCCAGCAGCTCCTATGGACAGGGGAGTACTGGAAACACCATATATTTT
TRBV27,14,TRBD1,-,TRBJ2-7,CASSFAQGAYEQYF,TGTGCCAGCAGTTTTGCACAGGGGGCTTACGAGCAGTACTTC
TRBV29-1,12,TRBD1,-,TRBJ1-2,CSVGDRGLGYTF,TGCAGCGTTGGGGACAGGGGGCTTGGCTACACCTTC
TRBV5-1,14,-,-,TRBJ2-7,CASSFLWTSDEQYF,TGCGCCAGCAGCTTTCTCTGGACAAGCGACGAGCAGTACTTC
TRBV6-5,13,-,-,TRBJ1-5,CASGRTTGQPQHF,TGTGCCAGCGGTAGGACCACAGGGCAGCCCCAGCATTTT
TRBV4-2,14,-,-,TRBJ1-5,CASSHSGLDQPQHF,TGTGCCAGCAGCCACAGCGGGCTCGATCAGCCCCAGCATTTT
TRBV30,14,-,-,TRBJ1-3,CAWSLDLAGNTIYF,TGTGCCTGGAGTCTAGACCTCGCTGGAAACACCATATATTTT
TRBV5-4,13,TRBD1,once,TRBJ1-1,CASSPTGRAEAFF,TGTGCCAGCAGTCCGACAGGGAGGGCTGAAGCTTTCTTT
TRBV10-2,14,TRBD1,-,TRBJ1-1,CASSRDRGNTEAFF,TGCGCCAGCAGCAGGGACAGGGGGAACACTGAAGCTTTCTTT
TRBV28,14,-,-,TRBJ2-7,CASSNAGSAYEQYF,TGTGCCAGCTCAAACGCCGGGAGCGCGTACGAGCAGTACTTC